A single sample is the source of the 25 T cell receptor beta chains below, sequenced in a study of T-cell memory formation after mild COVID-19. TCRdb analysed the 5' RACE reads with MiXCR anew, one entry per CDR3 protein. The repertoire holds about 250,000 distinct CDR3 sequences, with roughly 15% as singletons. Sequencing was done on a sample of PBMCs or a T cell subset sorted from them (not recorded which). These receptors all come from an adult woman who had mild COVID-19 (a few samples of this study predate the infection). Cell type and time point are not known.

In its sample, this clonotype was seen a few times. The V call is TRBV12-3 or TRBV12-4, the J call TRBJ2-5, with TRBD2 matching 11 bases. J was trimmed by 4 bases and V by 4 bases; bases with no gene match: 8. The CDR3 runs 16 residues. Written as DNA, the CDR3 is TGTGCCAGCAGTTCGAGGACTAGCGGGCAGAGAGAGACCCAGTACTTC. Encoded protein: CASSSRTSGQRETQYF.

A remark on this clonotype: This may be a read error: a much more frequent sequence differs by one nucleotide. The rearrangement joins TRBV20-1 to TRBJ2-3, with D tentatively TRBD2 (7 bases). Germline values: CDR1 DFQATT, CDR2 SNEGSKA (reference sequence). The CDR3 is 13 amino acids. The V gene lost 3 bases and the J gene lost 7 bases, with 14 bases spanning the gap. CDR3 bases: TGCAGTGCTAGGTGGGGGGGCCGCTATACGCAGTATTTT. It codes for CSARWGGRYTQYF.

The chain joins TRBV12-3 or TRBV12-4 to TRBJ2-5, with D perhaps matching TRBD1 (5 bases). The CDR3 runs to 15 residues. Trimming took off 6 bases at V and 5 bases at J, with 19 bases between the two ends. DNA for the CDR3: TGTGCCAGCAGCACCGACATGGGGCGTACGGAGACCCAGTACTTC. It is translated as CASSTDMGRTETQYF.

This clonotype was seen more than once but under ten times. This chain connects TRBV7-3 to TRBJ2-5; no clear D. Germline CDR1 SGHTA, CDR2 FQGTGA. This CDR3 is 15 amino acids long. Trimming took 4 bases from V and 2 from J, leaving 14 bases between them. The CDR3 sequence is CASSSSYIGQETQYF. CDR3 nucleotide sequence: TGTGCCAGCAGCTCCAGCTACATTGGACAAGAGACCCAGTACTTC.

This clonotype was seen more than once but under ten times. The chain uses TRBV7-3 and TRBJ2-3, with 9 bases that match TRBD2. The germline CDR1 and CDR2 sequences are SGHTA and FQGTGA. V lost 5 bases to trimming and J lost 6 bases; unmatched junction nucleotides: 9. This CDR3 region has 15 residues. CDR3 coding DNA: TGTGCCAGCAGCCCCTCTAGCGGGAACTTGGATACGCAGTATTTT. Translated, it gives CASSPSSGNLDTQYF.

The rearrangement links TRBV2 to TRBJ1-1; D call uncertain. V lost 4 bases and J lost 3, with 12 bases in between. Per germline, CDR1 SNHLY and CDR2 FYNNEI. This CDR3 is 14 amino acids long. The CDR3 sequence is CASSGLSVDTEAFF. The CDR3 DNA follows: TGTGCCAGCAGTGGTCTTTCGGTGGACACTGAAGCTTTCTTT.

This clonotype has just a few counts. This rearrangement joins TRBV6-2 or TRBV6-3 to TRBJ2-1; possibly TRBD1 or TRBD2 for D (5 bases each). Trimming left V 7 bases short and J 9 bases short, with 19 bases between. CDR3 length: 14 residues. CDR1 is MNHEY and CDR2 is SVGEGT in the germline V gene. The CDR3 sequence: CASTKGPRGSEQFF. CDR3 in DNA: TGTGCCAGCACTAAGGGACCCCGAGGGAGTGAGCAGTTCTTC.

V and J are TRBV7-2 and TRBJ2-7; 10 bases map to TRBD1. The germline gives CDR1 SGHTA, CDR2 FQGNSA. The CDR3 is 15 amino acids. V lost 3 bases and J lost 6; bases outside the gene matches: 8. The CDR3 DNA reads as TGTGCCAGCAGCTTTGGGGGACAGGGGTCGTCCGAGCAGTACTTC. This encodes CASSFGGQGSSEQYF.

J is TRBJ1-2 and V is TRBV14; D is uncertain. The germline CDR1 and CDR2 sequences are SGHDN and FVKESK. This CDR3 comprises 13 residues. Trimming took 0 bases from V and 5 from J, leaving 7 bases between them. The CDR3 sequence is CASSQEGGYGYTF. As DNA, the CDR3 is TGTGCCAGCAGCCAAGAAGGAGGTTATGGCTACACCTTC.

This clonotype has only a few counts. The chain carries TRBV5-1 and TRBJ1-4; 9 nucleotides agree with TRBD1. This CDR3 is built from 14 residues. V was clipped by 4 bases and J by 6 bases; unmatched bases: 4. Per germline, CDR1 SGHRS and CDR2 YFSETQ. CDR3 in DNA: TGCGCCAGCAGCCAGACAGGGGGTTATGAAAAACTGTTTTTT. Amino acid sequence: CASSQTGGYEKLFF.

The sample holds a few counts of this clonotype. The genes are TRBV5-1 and TRBJ2-3; TRBD1 is a possible D gene (6 bases). Trimming removed 1 base from V and 2 bases from J, with 14 bases in between. The V gene's germline CDR1 is SGHRS and CDR2 YFSETQ. The CDR3 is made up of 16 amino acids. The CDR3 is CASSLTGWGITDTQYF. The CDR3 nucleotides are TGCGCCAGCAGCTTGACAGGGTGGGGTATCACAGATACGCAGTATTTT.

This clonotype was detected many times. The V gene is TRBV12-3 or TRBV12-4, the J gene TRBJ2-2; D may match TRBD1 or TRBD2 (5 bases each). The CDR3 spans 15 residues. The V end was cut by 6 bases, the J end by 5 bases, with 16 bases between. The CDR3 loop reads CASSLGPSGTGELFF. CDR3 DNA sequence: TGTGCCAGCAGCCTGGGACCGTCGGGGACCGGGGAGCTGTTTTTT.

The chain uses TRBV7-6 and TRBJ2-7, with TRBD2 matching over 7 bases. This CDR3 is built from 14 residues. V lost 5 bases to trimming and J lost 4 bases; unmatched junction nucleotides: 8. Germline CDR1 reads SGHVS; CDR2 reads FNYEAQ. The CDR3 region is CASSPGTTWYEQYF. CDR3 DNA: TGTGCCAGCAGCCCAGGGACTACCTGGTACGAGCAGTACTTC.

This clonotype was recorded a few times. The rearrangement uses TRBV7-2 and TRBJ2-7, with TRBD1 matching 7 bases. The V segment lost 1 base and the J segment 3 bases; nucleotides outside the gene matches: 6. Germline assignment: CDR1 SGHTA and CDR2 FQGNSA. The CDR3 is 15 residues long. CDR3 nucleotide sequence: TGTGCCAGCAGCTTAGAGGGGGCTCTGCTCTACGAGCAGTACTTC. This sequence encodes CASSLEGALLYEQYF.

This clonotype has only a few counts. The genes are TRBV6-6 and TRBJ1-5; TRBD1 matches 7 bases. The V gene's germline CDR1 is MNHNY and CDR2 SVGAGI (reference sequence). CDR3 length equals 15 residues. With 2 bases clipped from V and 3 bases from J, the junction kept 4 bases outside the gene matches. CDR3 protein: CASSYPGQLNQPQHF. CDR3 coding DNA: TGTGCCAGCAGTTACCCGGGACAGCTCAATCAGCCCCAGCATTTT.

This clonotype has more than one count but fewer than ten. CDR3 amino acids: CASSSNPLAANTGELFF. CDR3 DNA sequence: TGTGCCAGCAGCTCCAACCCGCTAGCGGCGAACACCGGGGAGCTGTTTTTT. The chain couples TRBV5-4 to TRBJ2-2; TRBD2 aligns across 7 bases. The CDR3 contains 17 residues. Trimming at V came to 3 bases and at J to 0 bases, leaving 8 bases not matched to a gene. Germline CDR1 reads SGHNT; CDR2 reads YYREEE (reference sequence).

The rearrangement links TRBV12-3 or TRBV12-4 to TRBJ2-1; D unclear. V lost 3 bases, J lost 4 bases, and 7 bases lay in between. This CDR3 region has 13 residues. The CDR3 reads CASSFWGYNEQFF. The CDR3 DNA reads TGTGCCAGCAGTTTTTGGGGATACAATGAGCAGTTCTTC.

This clonotype turned up a few times. This chain joins TRBV6-6 and TRBJ2-3; TRBD1 matches at 11 bases. The germline gives CDR1 MNHNY, CDR2 SVGAGI (reference sequence). J lost 4 bases, V lost 4 bases, and 1 base had no gene match. CDR3 length: 14 amino acids. In DNA form, the CDR3 reads TGTGCCAGCAGTTGGGACAGGGGGTCAGATACGCAGTATTTT. Residues: CASSWDRGSDTQYF.

V usage is TRBV21-1 and J usage is TRBJ1-1; the table assigns TRBD1, which was not confirmed against the DNA. TRBV21-1 is an annotated pseudogene. The CDR3 is made up of 19 amino acids. CDR3 nucleotides: TGTGCCAGCAGCAAAGTAGGTGAGAAACAGGGGTCGGGGAACACTGAAGCTTTCTTT. Amino acid sequence: CASSKVGEKQGSGNTEAFF.

This clonotype was seen a handful of times. The chain combines TRBV7-8 with TRBJ1-1; a weak D match, TRBD1 (5 bases). Deletions cut 1 base from V and 7 bases from J, with 16 bases between. The CDR3 is 15 amino acids. Germline V lookup: CDR1 SGHVS, CDR2 FQNEAQ. The CDR3 nucleotides read TGTGCCAGCAGCTTAGAAAGAGGGGCTTCGGGTGAAGCTTTCTTT. Its translation: CASSLERGASGEAFF.

This chain uses TRBV12-3 or TRBV12-4 with TRBJ2-3; tentative D call: TRBD2 (5 bases). V was pared by 1 base and J by 5 bases, with 13 bases between. The CDR3 contains 15 residues. The CDR3 is CASSLGVGGRDTQYF. The CDR3 region has the DNA TGTGCCAGCAGTTTAGGAGTCGGTGGGAGAGATACGCAGTATTTT.

This clonotype was counted many times. The chain links TRBV20-1 to TRBJ1-2; D not certain. The germline V gene has CDR1 DFQATT and CDR2 SNEGSKA (reference sequence). This CDR3 is built from 13 residues. V was trimmed by 2 bases and J by 2 bases, leaving 9 bases between them. CDR3 bases: TGCAGTGCTAGACGCCAGGACAACTATGGCTACACCTTC. Encoded protein: CSARRQDNYGYTF.

This clonotype occurred a few times. This chain uses TRBV7-2 with TRBJ2-1, with a possible D match to TRBD1 (7 bases). CDR3 length: 15 residues. Deletions cut 4 bases from V and 8 bases from J, with 18 bases between. CDR1 is SGHTA and CDR2 is FQGNSA in the germline V gene. The CDR3 loop is CASSSQGGPLDEQFF. CDR3 DNA: TGTGCCAGCAGCTCCCAGGGGGGACCGCTGGATGAGCAGTTCTTC.

This clonotype came up many times. The V gene is TRBV20-1, the J gene TRBJ1-1; no clear D gene. V was shortened by 0 bases and J by 1 base, with 6 bases between the two germline ends. The CDR3 consists of 13 residues. Germline V gene sequence: CDR1 DFQATT, CDR2 SNEGSKA (reference sequence). Written as DNA, the CDR3 is TGCAGTGCTAGAGATCTCAGGAACACTGAAGCTTTCTTT. Its translation is CSARDLRNTEAFF.

A few counts support this clonotype. The chain is built from TRBV13 and TRBJ2-1; 12 nucleotides align to TRBD2. There are 20 residues in the CDR3. Germline V lookup: CDR1 PRHDT, CDR2 FYEKMQ (reference sequence). The V and J ends lost 4 bases and 1 base, in that order; junction bases with no gene match: 14. CDR3: CASSSGGRLAGVKSYNEQFF. The CDR3 nucleotides are TGTGCCAGCAGCTCAGGGGGACGACTAGCGGGAGTAAAGTCCTACAATGAGCAGTTCTTC. The full variable domain, with the rest looked up from reference TRBV13 and TRBJ2-1, is AAGVIQSPRHLIKEKRETATLKCYPIPRHDTVYWYQQGPGQDPQFLISFYEKMQSDKGSIPDRFSAQQFSDYHSELNMSSLELGDSALYFCASSSGGRLAGVKSYNEQFFGPGTRLTVL.